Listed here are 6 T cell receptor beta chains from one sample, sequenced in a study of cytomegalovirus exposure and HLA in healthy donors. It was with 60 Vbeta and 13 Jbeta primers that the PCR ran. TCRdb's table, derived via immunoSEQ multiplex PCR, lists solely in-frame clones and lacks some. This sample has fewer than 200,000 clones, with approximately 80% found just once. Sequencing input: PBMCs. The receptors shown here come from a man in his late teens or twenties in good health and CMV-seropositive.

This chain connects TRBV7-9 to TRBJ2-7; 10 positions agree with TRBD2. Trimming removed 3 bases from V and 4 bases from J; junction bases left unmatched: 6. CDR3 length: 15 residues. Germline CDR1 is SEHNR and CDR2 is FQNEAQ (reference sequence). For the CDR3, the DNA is TGTGCCAGCAGCTTTCTGTCTAGCGGGAGTTACGAGCAGTACTTC. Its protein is CASSFLSSGSYEQYF. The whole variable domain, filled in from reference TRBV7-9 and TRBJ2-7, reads DTGVSQNPRHKITKRGQNVTFRCDPISEHNRLYWYRQTLGQGPEFLTYFQNEAQLEKSRLLSDRFSAERPKGSFSTLEIQRTEQGDSAMYLCASSFLSSGSYEQYFGPGTRLTVT.

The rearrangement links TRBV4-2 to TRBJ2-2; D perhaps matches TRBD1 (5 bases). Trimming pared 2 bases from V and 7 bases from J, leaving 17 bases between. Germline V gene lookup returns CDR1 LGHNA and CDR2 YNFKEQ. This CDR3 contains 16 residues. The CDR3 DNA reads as TGTGCCAGCAGCCAATATCAGGGTGCGGAACACGGGGAGCTGTTTTTT. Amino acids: CASSQYQGAEHGELFF.

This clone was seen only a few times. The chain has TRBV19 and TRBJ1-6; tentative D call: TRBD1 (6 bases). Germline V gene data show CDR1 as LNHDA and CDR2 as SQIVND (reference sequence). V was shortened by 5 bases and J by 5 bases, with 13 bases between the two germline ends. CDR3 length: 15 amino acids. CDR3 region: CASSPQQGHNSPLHF. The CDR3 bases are TGTGCCAGTAGTCCCCAACAGGGCCATAATTCACCCCTCCACTTT.

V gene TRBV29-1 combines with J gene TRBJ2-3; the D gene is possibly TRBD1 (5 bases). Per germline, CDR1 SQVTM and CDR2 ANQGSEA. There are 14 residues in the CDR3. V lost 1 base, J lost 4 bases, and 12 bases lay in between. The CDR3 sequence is CSVEVGRASDTQYF. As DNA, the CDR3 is TGCAGCGTTGAAGTTGGCAGGGCCTCAGATACGCAGTATTTT.

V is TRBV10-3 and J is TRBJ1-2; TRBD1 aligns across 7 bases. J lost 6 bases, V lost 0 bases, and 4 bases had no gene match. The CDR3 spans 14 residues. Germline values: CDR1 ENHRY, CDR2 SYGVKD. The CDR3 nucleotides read TGTGCCATCAGTGAGTCGAGGACAGGACATGGCTACACCTTC. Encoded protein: CAISESRTGHGYTF.

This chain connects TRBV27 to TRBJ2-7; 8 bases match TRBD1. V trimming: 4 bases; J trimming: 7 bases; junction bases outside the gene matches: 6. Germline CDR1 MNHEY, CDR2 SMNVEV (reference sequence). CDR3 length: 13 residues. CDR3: CASSYLHRGEQYF. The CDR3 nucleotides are TGTGCCAGCAGTTACCTACACAGGGGGGAGCAGTACTTC.